A selection of T cell receptor beta chains follows, all from one sample in a study of blood T cell repertoires in COVID-19. Clones were read by immunoSEQ multiplex PCR, and TCRdb kept only the in-frame ones, dropping some. Of 200,000 to 250,000 clones listed, 70% to 90% are singletons. The sample was PBMCs or T cells enriched from blood (not recorded which). These receptors came from a middle-aged woman with acute COVID-19. Each CDR3 is given with its conserved first and last residue. A D gene is named only where the DNA matches it firmly. Clone size is stated in some rows and not others, as once, few, many or a class when expanded.

D gene,clone size,V gene,J gene,CDR3 protein,CDR3 DNA
TRBD2,few,TRBV7-3,TRBJ2-1,CASSLTPSGGDNEQFF,TGTGCCAGCAGCTTAACTCCTAGCGGCGGGGACAATGAGCAGTTCTTC
.,.,TRBV4-1,TRBJ2-1,CASSQAGVNNEQFF,TGCGCCAGCAGCCAAGCGGGAGTCAACAATGAGCAGTTCTTC
.,.,TRBV7-2,TRBJ2-2,CASSPRRRNTGELFF,TGTGCCAGCAGTCCCCGAAGGAGGAACACCGGGGAGCTGTTTTTT
.,.,TRBV3-1/TRBV3-2,TRBJ1-5,CASSPQKGYGQPQHF,TGTGCCAGCAGCCCACAAAAGGGGTATGGCCAGCCCCAGCATTTT
.,.,TRBV13,TRBJ2-7,CASSLFGRGGEQYF,TGTGCCAGCAGCTTATTCGGAAGGGGAGGCGAGCAGTACTTC
TRBD1,.,TRBV3-1/TRBV3-2,TRBJ1-3,CASSFGTGNSGNTIYF,TGTGCCAGCAGCTTTGGGACAGGTAACTCTGGAAACACCATATATTTT
TRBD2,.,TRBV3-1/TRBV3-2,TRBJ2-1,CASSPALYGRAENEQFF,TGTGCCAGCAGCCCAGCCCTATACGGGAGGGCCGAGAATGAGCAGTTCTTC
.,.,TRBV7-8,TRBJ2-2,CASSVGTADTGELFF,TGTGCCAGCAGCGTCGGGACTGCTGACACCGGGGAGCTGTTTTTT
.,.,TRBV25-1,TRBJ1-1,CASSDYRANTEAFF,TGTGCCAGCAGTGATTACAGGGCCAACACTGAAGCTTTCTTT
TRBD1,once,TRBV11-3,TRBJ1-6,CASSSDRGSSEAHSPLHF,TGTGCCAGCAGCTCCGACAGGGGGTCCTCGGAGGCGCATTCACCCCTCCACTTT
.,once,TRBV9,TRBJ2-5,CASSVGTGETQYF,TGTGCCAGCAGCGTAGGCACCGGAGAGACCCAGTACTTC
TRBD1,.,TRBV18,TRBJ2-5,CASSPRTGIRETQYF,TGTGCCAGCTCACCTAGGACAGGGATAAGGGAGACCCAGTACTTC
TRBD1,.,TRBV28,TRBJ1-5,CASRKTLGTDYSNQPQHF,TGTGCCAGCCGCAAGACCCTCGGGACAGATTATAGCAATCAGCCCCAGCATTTT
.,.,TRBV12-3/TRBV12-4,TRBJ2-5,CASSFSAETQYF,TGTGCCAGCAGTTTTAGCGCGGAGACCCAGTACTTC
TRBD2,once,TRBV3-1/TRBV3-2,TRBJ2-1,CASSQLSGRAYNEQFF,TGTGCCAGCAGCCAACTCAGCGGGAGGGCCTACAATGAGCAGTTCTTC
.,.,TRBV2,TRBJ2-2,CASSERELSGELFF,TGTGCCAGCAGTGAAAGGGAGTTGTCCGGGGAGCTGTTTTTT
.,.,TRBV12-3/TRBV12-4,TRBJ2-1,CATGSVNEQFF,TGTGCAACGGGATCTGTCAATGAGCAGTTCTTC
TRBD1,.,TRBV27,TRBJ1-6,CASSLEGGQIRGSPLHF,TGTGCCAGCAGTTTAGAAGGGGGCCAGATTAGGGGTTCACCCCTCCACTTT
.,.,TRBV27,TRBJ2-7,CASSLSPRLPLPYEQYF,TGTGCCAGCAGTTTATCCCCCCGTCTGCCCCTACCCTACGAGCAGTACTTC
.,.,TRBV14,TRBJ1-2,CASSQVAGANYGYTF,TGTGCCAGCAGCCAAGTAGCAGGGGCTAACTATGGCTACACCTTC
TRBD1,.,TRBV11-3,TRBJ2-1,CASRPRGDRGDEQFF,TGTGCCAGCAGACCCCGGGGGGACAGGGGGGATGAGCAGTTCTTC
TRBD1,.,TRBV9,TRBJ1-1,CASSAQGAANTEAFF,TGTGCCAGCAGCGCCCAGGGGGCGGCGAACACTGAAGCTTTCTTT
.,once,TRBV18,TRBJ1-1,CASSRADKNTEAFF,TGTGCCAGCTCACGGGCAGATAAGAACACTGAAGCTTTCTTT
.,.,TRBV12-3/TRBV12-4,TRBJ2-1,CATSSYNEQFF,TGTGCCACTTCTAGCTACAATGAGCAGTTCTTC
TRBD2,.,TRBV9,TRBJ2-1,CASSAATGTSGRIGGQFF,TGTGCCAGCAGCGCAGCGACCGGGACTAGCGGGAGAATAGGGGGGCAGTTCTTC
.,.,TRBV6-1,TRBJ2-5,CASSDTLGPQETQYF,TGTGCCAGCAGTGACACCCTCGGTCCCCAAGAGACCCAGTACTTC
.,.,TRBV28,TRBJ1-5,CASRPGFLSQPQHF,TGTGCCAGCAGGCCAGGGTTTCTTTCTCAGCCCCAGCATTTT
TRBD2,.,TRBV5-1,TRBJ2-3,CASSLDTSGYTDTQYF,TGCGCCAGCAGCTTGGATACTAGCGGGTACACAGATACGCAGTATTTT
.,.,TRBV29-1,TRBJ2-1,CSVGPGQGEQFF,TGCAGCGTTGGACCTGGGCAGGGTGAGCAGTTCTTC
.,.,TRBV7-9,TRBJ2-7,CASSSSSYEQYF,TGTGCCAGCAGCTCTAGCTCCTACGAGCAGTACTTC
TRBD2,.,TRBV7-3,TRBJ2-2,CASGLLATNTGELFF,TGTGCCAGCGGACTACTAGCGACTAACACCGGGGAGCTGTTTTTT
TRBD1,.,TRBV7-9,TRBJ2-7,CASSLPGQEKSYEQYF,TGTGCCAGCAGCTTGCCGGGACAGGAGAAGTCCTACGAGCAGTACTTC
TRBD2,.,TRBV2,TRBJ2-2,CASSDVSGGPWTGELFF,TGTGCCAGCAGTGACGTGTCGGGAGGGCCGTGGACCGGGGAGCTGTTTTTT
.,.,TRBV14,TRBJ1-3,CASSQARIVSGNTIYF,TGTGCCAGCAGCCAAGCCAGGATCGTCTCTGGAAACACCATATATTTT
.,.,TRBV18,TRBJ1-1,CASSDNPRGRNTEAFF,TGTGCCAGCTCGGACAACCCGAGGGGGAGGAACACTGAAGCTTTCTTT
TRBD1,.,TRBV5-1,TRBJ2-2,CASRAPGTDTGELFF,TGCGCCAGCAGAGCCCCCGGGACAGACACCGGGGAGCTGTTTTTT
.,.,TRBV3-1/TRBV3-2,TRBJ2-2,CASSPPRGGNTGELFF,TGTGCCAGCAGCCCTCCGCGAGGGGGAAACACCGGGGAGCTGTTTTTT
TRBD1,.,TRBV27,TRBJ2-7,CASRPLGQGSYEQYF,TGTGCCAGCAGACCCCTGGGACAGGGATCCTACGAGCAGTACTTC
TRBD2,.,TRBV9,TRBJ2-3,CASSVAAGAINTQYF,TGTGCCAGCAGCGTAGCGGCGGGAGCGATAAATACGCAGTATTTT
.,.,TRBV15,TRBJ1-5,CATNQGRGGNQPQHF,TGTGCCACCAACCAGGGGCGGGGGGGCAATCAGCCCCAGCATTTT
.,.,TRBV6-5,TRBJ2-1,CASRSTRGEQFF,TGTGCCAGCCGGTCGACTCGGGGTGAGCAGTTCTTC
TRBD2,.,TRBV27,TRBJ2-7,CASSLTAQTSGYPSSYEQYF,TGTGCCAGCAGTTTAACGGCCCAGACTAGCGGCTACCCTTCGAGCTACGAGCAGTACTTC
.,.,TRBV11-2,TRBJ1-1,CASSLETGNTEAFF,TGTGCCAGCAGCTTGGAGACGGGGAACACTGAAGCTTTCTTT
TRBD2,.,TRBV4-2,TRBJ2-7,CASSQVGGRDSYEQYF,TGTGCCAGCAGCCAAGTAGGCGGGAGGGATTCCTACGAGCAGTACTTC
.,.,TRBV28,TRBJ2-7,CASSGQRSSYEQYF,TGTGCCAGCTCTGGCCAGCGGAGCTCCTACGAGCAGTACTTC
TRBD1,once,TRBV12-3/TRBV12-4,TRBJ1-1,CASSKTDREAFF,TGTGCCAGCAGTAAAACGGACAGGGAAGCTTTCTTT
TRBD2,.,TRBV6-2/TRBV6-3,TRBJ2-7,CASSYRSGRASYEQYF,TGTGCCAGCAGTTACCGGAGCGGGAGGGCCTCCTACGAGCAGTACTTC
TRBD1,once,TRBV5-1,TRBJ2-3,CASSYPDRGVSDTQYF,TGCGCCAGCAGCTACCCCGACAGGGGTGTTTCAGATACGCAGTATTTT